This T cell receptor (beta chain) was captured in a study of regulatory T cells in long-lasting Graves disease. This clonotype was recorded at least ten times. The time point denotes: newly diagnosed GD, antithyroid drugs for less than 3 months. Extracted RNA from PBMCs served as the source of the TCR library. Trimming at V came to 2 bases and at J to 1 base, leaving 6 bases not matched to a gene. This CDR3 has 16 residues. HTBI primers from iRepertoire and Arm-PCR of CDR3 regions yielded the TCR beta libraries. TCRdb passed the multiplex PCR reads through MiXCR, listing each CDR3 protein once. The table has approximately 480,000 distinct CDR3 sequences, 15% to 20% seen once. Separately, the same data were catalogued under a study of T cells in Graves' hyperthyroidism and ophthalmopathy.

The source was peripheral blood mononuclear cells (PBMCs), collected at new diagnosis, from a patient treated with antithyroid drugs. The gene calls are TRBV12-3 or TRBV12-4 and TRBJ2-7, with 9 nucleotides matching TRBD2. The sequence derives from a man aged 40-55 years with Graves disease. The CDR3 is CASSLKVAGASYEQYF. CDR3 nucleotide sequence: TGTGCCAGCAGTTTAAAGGTAGCGGGAGCATCCTACGAGCAGTACTTC.